The sequence of this T cell receptor (beta chain) was determined in a study of blood T cell repertoires in COVID-19. The V gene lost 4 bases and the J gene lost 6 bases, with 15 bases spanning the gap. The CDR3 has 14 amino acids. In germline, CDR1 is MRHNA, CDR2 SNTAGT. Assay used: immunoSEQ multiplex PCR; TCRdb lists only in-frame clones, some missing. The repertoire holds roughly 240,000 clones, with 70% to 85% as singletons. This clonotype was obtained from a woman of 80 years or more with acute or convalescent COVID-19. The sequencing input was peripheral blood. The chain couples TRBV6-4 to TRBJ1-1; no clear D. CDR3 nucleotide sequence: TGTGCCAGCAGTGTGATGGTCGGGAGTCCTGAAGCTTTCTTT. Encoded protein: CASSVMVGSPEAFF.